The 14 T cell receptor beta chains given below trace back to one sample, sequenced in a study of blood T cell dynamics during melanoma immunotherapy. TCRdb keeps only in-frame clones here, not all; method: immunoSEQ multiplex PCR. Here the sample spans 10,000 to 13,000 clones, roughly 88% being singletons. Time point noted: week 3, after first cycle of checkpoint inhibitor. Sample: blood, taken from a patient treated with checkpoint blockade. The receptor source for this set is a human donor with melanoma.

J is TRBJ2-1 and V is TRBV7-9; TRBD1 matches 11 bases. This CDR3 contains 16 residues. With V trimmed by 5 bases and J by 7 bases, 10 bases remained unmatched. CDR1 SEHNR and CDR2 FQNEAQ come from the germline V gene (reference sequence). The DNA of the CDR3 is TGTGCCAGCAGCCCGAGTTACGGGACAGGGGGGAATGAGCAGTTCTTC. The encoded protein is CASSPSYGTGGNEQFF.

The chain couples TRBV7-2 to TRBJ1-2; D is ambiguous. Trimming took 0 bases from V and 7 from J, leaving 9 bases between them. This CDR3 is 13 amino acids long. Germline loops: CDR1 SGHTA, CDR2 FQGNSA. As DNA, the CDR3 is TGTGCCAGCAGCTTAGCCCGGGAGGGTGGCTACACCTTC. Translation: CASSLAREGGYTF.

J is TRBJ1-4 and V is TRBV10-1, with D possibly TRBD1 on 5 matching bases. Germline CDR1 and CDR2: WNHNN and SYGVQD (reference sequence). Trimming cost V 8 bases and J 10 bases, with 17 bases left between them. There are 13 residues in the CDR3. The CDR3 DNA follows: TGCGCCAGCCAGCGGACCCTAAGGGGAAAACTGTTTTTT. This encodes CASQRTLRGKLFF.

This chain's CDR3 is CASSPGQGAAQGYTF. The CDR3 DNA sequence: TGTGCCAGCTCACCCGGACAGGGGGCGGCCCAAGGCTACACCTTC. V usage is TRBV18 and J usage is TRBJ1-2, with 11 nucleotides matching TRBD1. The CDR3 has 15 residues. The trim removed 3 bases at V and 8 bases at J, leaving 8 bases unmatched. The V gene's germline CDR1 is KGHSH and CDR2 LQKENI.

The chain employs TRBV10-2 and TRBJ1-4, with D maybe TRBD1 (6 bases). The V gene lost 4 bases and the J gene lost 11 bases, with 20 bases spanning the gap. CDR1 is WSHSY and CDR2 is SAAADI in the germline V gene. This CDR3 is built from 15 residues. The CDR3 here is CASSAYRDQADKLFF. The CDR3 DNA reads as TGCGCCAGCAGTGCGTACAGGGACCAAGCGGACAAACTGTTTTTT.

The rearrangement joins TRBV5-1 to TRBJ1-4, with 7 bases fitting TRBD1. The junction had 14 bases not matched to a gene; V was cut back by 5 bases and J by 7 bases. From germline, CDR1 is SGHRS and CDR2 YFSETQ. The CDR3 extends over 16 amino acids. This CDR3 reads CASRTLAGTDGEKLFF. In DNA, the CDR3 is TGCGCCAGCAGGACCTTAGCCGGGACAGACGGTGAAAAACTGTTTTTT.

This chain links TRBV4-3 with TRBJ1-6; D remains ambiguous. V was clipped by 0 bases and J by 7 bases, with 10 bases between them. CDR3 length: 15 residues. Germline V gives CDR1 LGHNA, CDR2 YSLEER. CDR3 sequence reads: CASSQERGRNSPLHF. For the CDR3, the DNA is TGCGCCAGCAGCCAAGAACGGGGTCGGAATTCACCCCTCCACTTT.

In its sample, this clone was seen once. This chain connects TRBV2 to TRBJ1-2, with TRBD1 matching 7 bases. Per germline, CDR1 SNHLY and CDR2 FYNNEI. V gave up 3 bases and J gave up 4 bases; unmatched junction bases: 5. CDR3 size: 14 residues. The CDR3 reads CASSDADRVYGYTF. CDR3 sequence (DNA): TGTGCCAGCAGTGACGCCGACAGGGTCTATGGCTACACCTTC.

Note on this clone: The junction differs from germline at one of its ends, possibly a read error. The chain recombines TRBV7-8 with TRBJ2-3, with 11 bases that match TRBD2. The CDR3 length is 17 residues. The germline gives CDR1 SGHVS, CDR2 FQNEAQ. The CDR3 region is CASSLAPMGLAADTQYF. The CDR3 DNA sequence: TGTGCCAGCAGCTTAGCACCAATGGGACTAGCGGCAGATACACAGTATTTT.

This chain uses TRBV20-1 with TRBJ1-2, with D unclear. CDR3 length equals 11 residues. Trimming shortened V by 6 bases and J by 7 bases, and 12 bases separated the two germline ends. The germline V gene has CDR1 DFQATT and CDR2 SNEGSKA (reference sequence). CDR3 sequence: CSAPAGGGYTF. CDR3 DNA: TGCAGTGCCCCCGCGGGCGGTGGCTACACCTTC.

The chain uses TRBV14 and TRBJ2-3, with 9 positions matching TRBD2. In germline, CDR1 is SGHDN, CDR2 FVKESK. J gave up 6 bases and V 3 bases, and 10 bases lay outside the gene matches. The CDR3 is made up of 16 amino acids. This chain's CDR3 is CASSQGGSGGMDTQYF. Here the CDR3 DNA reads TGTGCCAGCAGCCAGGGCGGGAGCGGGGGGATGGATACGCAGTATTTT.

The chain combines TRBV5-1 with TRBJ1-1; TRBD1 agrees at 9 bases. This CDR3 is 16 amino acids long. Trimming took 0 bases from V and 5 from J; bases not matched to a gene: 8. Germline lookup yields CDR1 SGHRS and CDR2 YFSETQ. The CDR3 DNA is TGCGCCAGCAGCTTGGTAGGGACAGGGCGAGGGACTGAAGCTTTCTTT. Translating gives CASSLVGTGRGTEAFF. Based on the CDR3 plus reference TRBV5-1 and TRBJ1-1, the full variable domain is KAGVTQTPRYLIKTRGQQVTLSCSPISGHRSVSWYQQTPGQGLQFLFEYFSETQRNKGNFPGRFSGRQFSNSRSEMNVSTLELGDSALYLCASSLVGTGRGTEAFFGQGTRLTVV.

This chain joins TRBV5-1 and TRBJ2-7; D remains ambiguous. This CDR3 has 15 residues. CDR1 SGHRS and CDR2 YFSETQ come from the germline V gene. Trimming left V 0 bases short and J 2 bases short, with 12 bases between. The CDR3 sequence: CASSLALSSAYEQYF. In DNA form, the CDR3 reads TGCGCCAGCAGCTTGGCCCTGTCCAGCGCCTACGAGCAGTACTTC.

This chain connects TRBV5-1 to TRBJ1-5, with D unclear. Germline V lookup: CDR1 SGHRS, CDR2 YFSETQ. The CDR3 loop spans 13 amino acids. Trimming pared 4 bases from V and 5 bases from J, leaving 10 bases between. The CDR3 loop is CASSLSPDQPQHF. CDR3 nucleotides: TGCGCCAGCAGCCTGAGTCCTGATCAGCCCCAGCATTTT. Based on the CDR3 plus reference TRBV5-1 and TRBJ1-5, the full variable domain is KAGVTQTPRYLIKTRGQQVTLSCSPISGHRSVSWYQQTPGQGLQFLFEYFSETQRNKGNFPGRFSGRQFSNSRSEMNVSTLELGDSALYLCASSLSPDQPQHFGDGTRLSIL.